This record concerns one TCR beta chain sequence. Its antigen remains unknown. V lost 5 bases to trimming and J lost 4 bases, with 11 bases between them. The CDR3 has 13 amino acids. The germline V gene encodes CDR1 SEHNR and CDR2 FQNEAQ (reference sequence). Primers for the PCR totalled 60 Vbeta and 13 Jbeta. In the source study's methods: It was a later analysis that counted tens of millions of unique TCR beta chains, of which about 10 million were shared. Measured with immunoSEQ multiplex PCR; TCRdb has only the in-frame clones, and not every one. That table is the source of V, J and clone size, and D and trimming were worked out from the DNA. The specimen's table records 100,000 to 150,000 clones. This sample was included in a study of cytomegalovirus exposure and HLA in healthy donors. Study findings and constraints: The later analysis indicated that the majority of CMV-associated TCR beta chains appeared HLA-restricted.

V usage is TRBV7-9 and J usage is TRBJ2-5, with D possibly matching TRBD1 (6 bases). This receptor was taken from a man aged 18 to 29 in good health and CMV-seronegative. Source material: PBMCs. CDR3: CASSRGGGETQYF. The DNA of the CDR3 is TGTGCCAGCAGCCGAGGGGGTGGAGAGACCCAGTACTTC.